The clone carrying this T cell receptor beta chain was detected many times. Trimming took off 6 bases at V and 3 bases at J, with 9 bases between the two ends. This CDR3 comprises 12 residues. The germline V gene encodes CDR1 MDHEN and CDR2 SYDVKM. In TCRdb, the RT-PCR reads were re-called with MiXCR into one record per CDR3 protein. This table has approximately 520,000 distinct CDR3 sequences, 15% to 20% appearing once. These data belong to a study of response to subunit inactivated influenza vaccine. The chain has TRBV28 and TRBJ2-7; D possibly corresponds to TRBD1 (6 bases). This receptor was taken from a man in his fifties or sixties who received an inactivated influenza vaccine. This sample comprised CD4+ T cells sorted from PBMCs, obtained around 2 years after vaccination. The CDR3 region is CASSRTVYEQYF. Written as DNA, the CDR3 is TGTGCCAGCAGCCGGACAGTCTACGAGCAGTACTTC.